A selection of T cell receptor beta chains follows, all from one sample in a study of regulatory T cells in long-lasting Graves disease. TCRdb fed the multiplex PCR reads into MiXCR, producing one record per CDR3 protein. The sample consists of a few hundred thousand distinct CDR3 sequences, 23% of them appearing once. Sample: peripheral blood mononuclear cells (PBMCs), taken when the disease was refractory, from a patient treated with antithyroid drugs. Receptors were obtained from a female donor with Graves disease. The CDR3 runs from the conserved cysteine through the conserved F or W.

len: 17
v_gene: TRBV6-5
CDR3aa: CASSYSKTSGMQETQYF

len: 16
v_gene: TRBV5-1
CDR3aa: CASSPRTGGNTGELFF

len: 17
v_gene: TRBV6-1
CDR3aa: CASRPPGPTSGANVLTF

len: 15
v_gene: TRBV28
CDR3aa: CASRERELKGNIQYF

len: 15
v_gene: TRBV30
CDR3aa: CAWRSLAANTGELFF

len: 14
v_gene: TRBV24-1
CDR3aa: CATSDPGTGNEQYF

len: 14
v_gene: TRBV11-2
CDR3aa: CASSRLAGGETQYF

len: 14
v_gene: TRBV5-1
CDR3aa: CASSLTDANYGYTF

len: 13
v_gene: TRBV20-1
CDR3aa: CSATLGGAHEQYF

len: 13
v_gene: TRBV5-5
CDR3aa: CASSAGGVGELFF

len: 15
v_gene: TRBV5-1
CDR3aa: CASRTLAGASYEQYF

len: 18
v_gene: TRBV15
CDR3aa: CATSRDRQGLVFSYEQYF

len: 16
v_gene: TRBV28
CDR3aa: CASRTGLAGGEETQYF

len: 13
v_gene: TRBV28
CDR3aa: CASSGTNTGELFF

len: 13
v_gene: TRBV3-1
CDR3aa: CASSPQPNQPQHF

len: 16
v_gene: TRBV7-2
CDR3aa: CASTQGGGGRVYEQYF

len: 12
v_gene: TRBV5-1
CDR3aa: CASSQPTDTQYF

len: 15
v_gene: TRBV28
CDR3aa: CASRMPRVGAGELFF

len: 12
v_gene: TRBV10-3
CDR3aa: CAITERENGYTF

len: 13
v_gene: TRBV29-1
CDR3aa: CSAAGGRDQPQHF

len: 13
v_gene: TRBV14
CDR3aa: CASSEGLLGEQYF

len: 14
v_gene: TRBV9
CDR3aa: CASSVGQVNTEAFF

len: 15
v_gene: TRBV28
CDR3aa: CASSTDRFSGNTIYF

len: 15
v_gene: TRBV27
CDR3aa: CASRPGQLIWDEQYF

len: 13
v_gene: TRBV2
CDR3aa: CASRDSFTDTQYF

len: 15
v_gene: TRBV4-1
CDR3aa: CASSQDLEPGNTIYF

len: 15
v_gene: TRBV6-2/TRBV6-3
CDR3aa: CASSKTSGTSYEQYF

len: 16
v_gene: TRBV15
CDR3aa: CATSPAGRGGNTEAFF

len: 13
v_gene: TRBV2
CDR3aa: CASSELGYNEQFF

len: 13
v_gene: TRBV7-8
CDR3aa: CASSLAEGYEQYF

len: 14
v_gene: TRBV19
CDR3aa: CASNPGLASYEQYF

len: 16
v_gene: TRBV9
CDR3aa: CASSVGGTGLIYGYTF

len: 14
v_gene: TRBV7-9
CDR3aa: CASSSRLEQETQYF

len: 15
v_gene: TRBV6-5
CDR3aa: CASSYSIEANQPQHF

len: 15
v_gene: TRBV28
CDR3aa: CASRATGGRTETQYF

len: 14
v_gene: TRBV20-1
CDR3aa: CSARVAGVVDTQYF

len: 13
v_gene: TRBV3-1
CDR3aa: CASSPRALYEQYF

len: 16
v_gene: TRBV6-1
CDR3aa: CASRKGLASNTGELFF

len: 13
v_gene: TRBV28
CDR3aa: CASRQQGAETQYF

len: 16
v_gene: TRBV18
CDR3aa: CASSAGTSGSQEAQYF

len: 16
v_gene: TRBV5-1
CDR3aa: CASSLGGQGPYNEQFF

len: 15
v_gene: TRBV11-1
CDR3aa: CASSETGDVTYEQYF

len: 14
v_gene: TRBV7-2
CDR3aa: CASSLVAGSGELFF

len: 11
v_gene: TRBV30
CDR3aa: CAWTSYTEAFF

len: 15
v_gene: TRBV18
CDR3aa: CASSPEGAGAYEQYF

len: 15
v_gene: TRBV12-3/TRBV12-4
CDR3aa: CASSLDRRGNYGYTF

len: 16
v_gene: TRBV12-5
CDR3aa: CASGLSSDRGGRELFF

len: 18
v_gene: TRBV11-2
CDR3aa: CASSPGTSGLARRYEQFF

len: 14
v_gene: TRBV12-3/TRBV12-4
CDR3aa: CASSFTGRNQPQHF

len: 11
v_gene: TRBV29-1
CDR3aa: CSVGAPYEQYF